The clone carrying this TCR beta chain was observed many times. The CDR3 covers 17 residues. Germline CDR1 reads DFQATT; CDR2 reads SNEGSKA (reference sequence). This sample stems from a study of regulatory T cells in long-lasting Graves disease. Time point denoted: newly diagnosed GD, antithyroid drugs for less than 3 months. The TCR library was made from RNA that had been extracted from PBMCs in TRIzol. Through Arm-PCR of CDR3 regions and iRepertoire HTBI primers, TCR beta libraries were built. Using its own MiXCR run on the multiplex PCR reads, TCRdb lists one record per CDR3 protein. The profile covers about 470,000 distinct CDR3 sequences, with more than 12% appearing a single time and roughly 17% taken by the ten largest. The sample was also linked to a second study, of T cells in Graves' hyperthyroidism and ophthalmopathy.

The TCR sequence derives from a woman under 40 with Graves disease. The genes are TRBV20-1 and TRBJ1-4; D remains unclear. Sequences were derived from peripheral blood mononuclear cells (PBMCs), sampled at new diagnosis, from a patient treated with antithyroid drugs. The CDR3 nucleotides read TGCAGGGAGAATGGGGAGAGAAACTTCAACCGAGGACCTAGACTGTTTTTT. It specifies CRENGERNFNRGPRLFF.